Below are 8 T cell receptor beta chains sequenced from a single sample in a study of CD8 T cells in Susac syndrome. RNA totalling roughly 0.5 to 1 ug underwent reverse transcription with random hexamers. TCRdb re-derived calls from the immunoSEQ multiplex PCR reads in MiXCR, one entry per CDR3 protein. This table holds around 170,000 distinct CDR3 sequences, about 91% found once. The sample taken for sequencing was CD4+ T cells from PBMCs. Source of these receptors: a human donor in good health.

The chain has TRBV20-1 and TRBJ1-2; no definite D call. Germline loops: CDR1 DFQATT, CDR2 SNEGSKA (reference sequence). The CDR3 is 14 residues long. Trimming took 0 bases from V and 0 from J, leaving 8 bases between them. In nucleotides, the CDR3 is TGCAGTGCTAGAGACGGCAGAACTAACTATGGCTACACCTTC. Amino acids: CSARDGRTNYGYTF.

The CDR3, as DNA: TGCGCCAGCAGCCAAGATCCAGGGGGGAACCCCTACGAGCAGTACTTC. This translates into CASSQDPGGNPYEQYF. This chain links TRBV4-1 with TRBJ2-7; maybe TRBD1 (7 bases). Germline V CDR1 and CDR2: MGHRA, YSYEKL. The CDR3 has 16 amino acids. The ends were cut back, 0 bases at V and 2 bases at J, with 14 bases in the middle.

The rearrangement uses TRBV20-1 and TRBJ1-5; the D is unclear. This CDR3 comprises 13 residues. CDR1 is DFQATT and CDR2 is SNEGSKA in the germline V gene (reference sequence). Trimming removed 7 bases at V and 1 base at J, with 11 bases between. The CDR3 protein is CSVTDGSNQPQHF. The DNA for the CDR3 is TGCAGTGTCACCGACGGGAGCAATCAGCCCCAGCATTTT.

The chain links TRBV27 to TRBJ2-1, with 7 bases lining up with TRBD1. The CDR3 has 15 amino acids. Looked up from germline, CDR1 is MNHEY and CDR2 is SMNVEV (reference sequence). V lost 5 bases, J lost 4 bases, and 8 bases stayed unmatched. This CDR3 is CASSPDRDNYNEQFF. In DNA form, the CDR3 reads TGTGCCAGCAGTCCCGACAGGGACAATTACAATGAGCAGTTCTTC.

This clonotype was recorded once. This sequence joins TRBV12-3 or TRBV12-4 and TRBJ2-4; D gene unclear. V lost 3 bases to trimming and J lost 0 bases, with 9 bases between them. The CDR3 extends over 15 amino acids. CDR3 sequence reads: CASSLGALAKNIQYF. For the CDR3, the DNA is TGTGCCAGCAGTTTGGGTGCGTTAGCCAAAAACATTCAGTACTTC.

This clonotype was detected once. CDR3 DNA sequence: TGTGCCAGCAGCTTATCGACCCAGGGCCGGGTCGAGCAGTACTTC. It codes for CASSLSTQGRVEQYF. The chain carries TRBV7-9 and TRBJ2-7; TRBD1 is a possible D gene (5 bases). The CDR3 is made up of 15 amino acids. Trimming cost V 2 bases and J 6 bases, with 17 bases left between them. Germline V lookup: CDR1 SEHNR, CDR2 FQNEAQ (reference sequence).

The gene calls are TRBV4-1 and TRBJ1-5, with D hard to call. The CDR3 sequence is 15 residues long. Deletions cut 3 bases from V and 3 bases from J, with 12 bases between. The V gene's germline CDR1 is MGHRA and CDR2 YSYEKL. The CDR3 coding sequence is TGCGCCAGCAGCCATCCAGGCGAGGACAATCAGCCCCAGCATTTT. The encoded protein is CASSHPGEDNQPQHF.

This clonotype was seen only a few times. The rearrangement links TRBV12-3 or TRBV12-4 to TRBJ1-2; 8 bases align to TRBD1. V lost 2 bases and J lost 8; bases outside the gene matches: 4. This CDR3 is built from 13 residues. CDR3 in DNA: TGTGCCAGCAGTTTACAGGGGGCTCGCGGCTACACCTTC. Translation: CASSLQGARGYTF.